Presented here are 9 T cell receptor beta chains from one specimen sequenced in a study of T cell responses to AZD1222 COVID-19 vaccine. Sequenced by immunoSEQ multiplex PCR; TCRdb stores in-frame clones only, minus some. Of 95,000 to 150,000 clones detected, roughly 90% appear once; the ten largest clones hold under 9%. The sample consisted of peripheral blood, taken 28 days after the second AZD1222 dose. These receptors all come from an adult who received the AZD1222 COVID-19 vaccine.

The chain is built from TRBV28 and TRBJ2-7; 11 bases are a match to TRBD2. V was pared by 6 bases and J by 2 bases, with 6 bases of the junction left unmatched. The germline gives CDR1 MDHEN, CDR2 SYDVKM. The CDR3 has 15 residues. The CDR3 coding sequence is TGTGCCAGCAGCGCGGGGACTAGCGGCGCCTACGAGCAGTACTTC. This gives the protein CASSAGTSGAYEQYF.

This clone was observed a single time. This chain uses TRBV18 with TRBJ1-5, with D perhaps TRBD1 (5 bases). Germline V gene sequence: CDR1 KGHSH, CDR2 LQKENI. This CDR3 spans 14 amino acids. V lost 2 bases, J lost 1 base, and 6 bases lay in between. The CDR3 sequence is CASSPGASNQPQHF. CDR3 coding DNA: TGTGCCAGCTCACCAGGGGCCAGCAATCAGCCCCAGCATTTT. Full variable domain (outside the CDR3, taken from reference TRBV18 and TRBJ1-5): NAGVMQNPRHLVRRRGQEARLRCSPMKGHSHVYWYRQLPEEGLKFMVYLQKENIIDESGMPKERFSAEFPKEGPSILRIQQVVRGDSAAYFCASSPGASNQPQHFGDGTRLSIL.

The V and J genes are TRBV5-1 and TRBJ1-4; 8 bases line up with TRBD1. Germline V gives CDR1 SGHRS, CDR2 YFSETQ. This CDR3 is built from 14 residues. Trimming removed 5 bases from V and 7 bases from J; junction bases left unmatched: 7. The CDR3 region is CASSFSGGREKLFF. The DNA of the CDR3 is TGCGCCAGCAGTTTCTCAGGGGGCCGTGAAAAACTGTTTTTT. The full variable domain, completed using reference TRBV5-1 and TRBJ1-4, is KAGVTQTPRYLIKTRGQQVTLSCSPISGHRSVSWYQQTPGQGLQFLFEYFSETQRNKGNFPGRFSGRQFSNSRSEMNVSTLELGDSALYLCASSFSGGREKLFFGSGTQLSVL.

The gene calls are TRBV10-1 and TRBJ1-2, with D hard to call. CDR1 and CDR2 from the germline V gene are WNHNN and SYGVQD (reference sequence). There are 15 residues in the CDR3. V was pared by 0 bases and J by 4 bases, with 12 bases between. The CDR3 spells CASSESVVQTYGYTF. CDR3 nucleotide sequence: TGCGCCAGCAGTGAGTCGGTGGTACAGACCTATGGCTACACCTTC.

This chain uses TRBV18 with TRBJ1-2; D unclear. The V and J ends lost 5 bases and 4 bases respectively, with 14 bases between them. This CDR3 contains 14 residues. The germline V gene has CDR1 KGHSH and CDR2 LQKENI. CDR3 sequence: CASSELNSVYGYTF. As DNA, the CDR3 is TGTGCCAGCTCAGAGCTTAATTCGGTCTATGGCTACACCTTC. The full variable domain, in which reference TRBV18 and TRBJ1-2 provide the parts outside the CDR3, is NAGVMQNPRHLVRRRGQEARLRCSPMKGHSHVYWYRQLPEEGLKFMVYLQKENIIDESGMPKERFSAEFPKEGPSILRIQQVVRGDSAAYFCASSELNSVYGYTFGSGTRLTVV.

V usage is TRBV19 and J usage is TRBJ1-3, with D hard to call. Germline V gene lookup returns CDR1 LNHDA and CDR2 SQIVND (reference sequence). Deletions cut 1 base from V and 2 bases from J, with 9 bases between. The CDR3 is 15 amino acids. CDR3 nucleotide sequence: TGTGCCAGTAGTATAGCTGGGTCCGCTGGAAACACCATATATTTT. It encodes CASSIAGSAGNTIYF.

The rearrangement links TRBV7-2 to TRBJ2-2; D is ambiguous. The CDR3 is made up of 13 amino acids. The germline V and J ends were trimmed by 5 bases and 9 bases, with 13 bases remaining between them. Germline V CDR1 and CDR2: SGHTA, FQGNSA. The CDR3 loop is CASSDFGGRELFF. DNA of the CDR3: TGTGCCAGCAGCGATTTCGGTGGCCGGGAGCTGTTTTTT.

The genes are TRBV28 and TRBJ1-3, with D perhaps TRBD1 (5 bases). Trimming left V 2 bases short and J 1 base short, with 6 bases between. Germline V lookup: CDR1 MDHEN, CDR2 SYDVKM. The CDR3 length is 14 residues. CDR3 residues: CASSLAGSGNTIYF. CDR3 DNA sequence: TGTGCCAGCAGTTTAGCAGGGTCTGGAAACACCATATATTTT.

A single count supports this clone. The genes are TRBV5-6 and TRBJ2-5, with D tentatively TRBD2 (5 bases). Trimming took off 0 bases at V and 5 bases at J, with 20 bases between the two ends. CDR3 size: 17 residues. Looked up from germline, CDR1 is SGHDT and CDR2 is YYEEEE. The CDR3 DNA reads TGTGCCAGCAGCTTGGTTAGCGTAGGCCCCGTGGGGGAGACCCAGTACTTC. Its translation: CASSLVSVGPVGETQYF.